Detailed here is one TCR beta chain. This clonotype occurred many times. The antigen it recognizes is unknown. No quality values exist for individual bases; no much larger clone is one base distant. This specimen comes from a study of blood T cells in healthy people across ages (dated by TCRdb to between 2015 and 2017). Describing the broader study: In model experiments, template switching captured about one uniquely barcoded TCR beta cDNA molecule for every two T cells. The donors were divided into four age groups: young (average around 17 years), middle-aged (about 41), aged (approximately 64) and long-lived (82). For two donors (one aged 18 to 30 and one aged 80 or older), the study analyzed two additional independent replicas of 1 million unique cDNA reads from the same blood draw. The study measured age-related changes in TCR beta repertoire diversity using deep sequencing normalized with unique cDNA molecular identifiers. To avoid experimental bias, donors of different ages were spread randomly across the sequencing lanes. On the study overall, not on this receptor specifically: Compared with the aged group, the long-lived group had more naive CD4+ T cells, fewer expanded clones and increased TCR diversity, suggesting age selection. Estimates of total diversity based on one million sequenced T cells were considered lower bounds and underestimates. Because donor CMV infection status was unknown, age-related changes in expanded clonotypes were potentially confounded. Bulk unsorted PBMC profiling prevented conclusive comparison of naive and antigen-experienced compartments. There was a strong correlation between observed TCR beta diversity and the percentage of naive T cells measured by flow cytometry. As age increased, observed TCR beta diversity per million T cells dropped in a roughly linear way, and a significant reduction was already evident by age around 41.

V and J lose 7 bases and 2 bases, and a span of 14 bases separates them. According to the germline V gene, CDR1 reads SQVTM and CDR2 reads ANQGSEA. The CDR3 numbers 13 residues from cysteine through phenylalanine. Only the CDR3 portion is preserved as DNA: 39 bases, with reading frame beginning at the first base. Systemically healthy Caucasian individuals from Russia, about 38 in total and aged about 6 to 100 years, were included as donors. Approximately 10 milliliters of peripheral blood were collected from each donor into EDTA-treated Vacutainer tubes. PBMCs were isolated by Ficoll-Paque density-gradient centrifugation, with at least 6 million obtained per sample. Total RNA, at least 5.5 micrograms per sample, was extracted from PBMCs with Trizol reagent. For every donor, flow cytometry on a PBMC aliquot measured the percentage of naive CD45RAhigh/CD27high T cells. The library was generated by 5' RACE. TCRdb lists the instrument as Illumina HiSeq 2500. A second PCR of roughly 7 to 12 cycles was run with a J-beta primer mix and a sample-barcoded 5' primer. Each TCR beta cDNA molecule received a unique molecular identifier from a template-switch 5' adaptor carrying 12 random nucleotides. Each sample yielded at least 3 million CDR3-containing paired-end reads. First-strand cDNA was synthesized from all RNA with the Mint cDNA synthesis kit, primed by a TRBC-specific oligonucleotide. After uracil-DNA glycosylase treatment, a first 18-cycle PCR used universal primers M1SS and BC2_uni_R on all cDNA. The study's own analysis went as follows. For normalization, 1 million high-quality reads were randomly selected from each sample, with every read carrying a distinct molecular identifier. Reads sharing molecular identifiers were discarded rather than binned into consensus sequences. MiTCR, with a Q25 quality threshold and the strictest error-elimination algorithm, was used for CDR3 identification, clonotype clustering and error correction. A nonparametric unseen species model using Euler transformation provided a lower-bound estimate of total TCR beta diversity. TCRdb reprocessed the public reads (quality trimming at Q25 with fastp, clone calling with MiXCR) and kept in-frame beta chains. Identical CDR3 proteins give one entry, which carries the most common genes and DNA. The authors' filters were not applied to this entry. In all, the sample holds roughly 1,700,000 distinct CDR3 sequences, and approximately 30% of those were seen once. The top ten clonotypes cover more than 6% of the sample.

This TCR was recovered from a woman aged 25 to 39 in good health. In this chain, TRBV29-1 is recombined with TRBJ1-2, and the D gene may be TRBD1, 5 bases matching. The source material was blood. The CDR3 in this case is CSGRIGANYGYTF. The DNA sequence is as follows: TGCAGCGGGCGTATAGGGGCGAACTATGGCTACACCTTC.